The 25 T cell receptor beta chains below come from one sample, sequenced in a study of blood T cell repertoires in COVID-19. The data were produced by immunoSEQ multiplex PCR, yet TCRdb's version contains in-frame clones alone and is incomplete. The profile shows 300,000 to 400,000 clones, over 75% of them singletons. Sequenced material: PBMCs or T cells enriched from blood (not recorded which). These receptors were obtained from a woman aged 25-40 years with acute COVID-19.

The chain combines TRBV6-4 with TRBJ2-1, with D hard to call. V dropped 2 bases and J dropped 10 bases, with 6 bases sitting between them. This CDR3 has 11 amino acids. Germline-derived CDR1 and CDR2 are MRHNA and SNTAGT. The CDR3: CASSDGPEQFF. In nucleotides, the CDR3 is TGTGCCAGCAGTGACGGGCCCGAGCAGTTCTTC.

The chain links TRBV7-9 to TRBJ1-1; TRBD1 matches 9 bases. CDR3 length: 15 amino acids. Germline V lookup: CDR1 SEHNR, CDR2 FQNEAQ (reference sequence). J lost 3 bases, V lost 6 bases, and 8 bases had no gene match. Here the CDR3 DNA reads TGTGCCAGCAGGCTTGGTACAGGGGGCTACACTGAAGCTTTCTTT. Its translation is CASRLGTGGYTEAFF.

V gene TRBV7-2 combines with J gene TRBJ1-2; a weak D match, TRBD1 (6 bases). V was clipped by 5 bases and J by 5 bases, with 24 bases between them. CDR1 and CDR2 (germline): SGHTA, FQGNSA. The CDR3 has 17 amino acids. CDR3 in amino acids: CASSPGGRAQRQYGYTF. CDR3 coding DNA: TGTGCCAGCAGCCCTGGGGGCAGGGCTCAAAGACAATATGGCTACACCTTC.

This rearrangement joins TRBV5-1 to TRBJ1-2; 8 bases line up with TRBD1. The CDR3 loop spans 17 amino acids. Per germline, CDR1 SGHRS and CDR2 YFSETQ. Unmatched junction bases numbered 11, after V lost 0 bases and J lost 4 bases. CDR3: CASSLENTGGQSYGYTF. The CDR3 DNA follows: TGCGCCAGCAGCTTGGAAAATACAGGGGGACAATCCTATGGCTACACCTTC.

The chain has TRBV24-1 and TRBJ2-6; possibly TRBD2 for D (6 bases). The CDR3 covers 18 residues. CDR1 KGHDR and CDR2 SFDVKD come from the germline V gene. The V gene lost 3 bases and the J gene lost 0 bases, with 14 bases spanning the gap. The CDR3 coding sequence is TGTGCCACCAGTGATGTGGGCTCCGGGAGCTCTGGGGCCAACGTCCTGACTTTC. This sequence encodes CATSDVGSGSSGANVLTF.

The chain employs TRBV4-1 and TRBJ1-5; D remains unclear. Trimming removed 3 bases from V and 2 bases from J, with 11 bases in between. The CDR3 consists of 15 residues. Germline assignment: CDR1 MGHRA and CDR2 YSYEKL. CDR3 loop: CASSHGVGGNQPQHF. CDR3 sequence (DNA): TGCGCCAGCAGCCACGGGGTGGGAGGCAATCAGCCCCAGCATTTT.

This rearrangement joins TRBV2 to TRBJ1-4, with 7 bases fitting TRBD1. The CDR3 length is 15 residues. Germline CDR1 is SNHLY and CDR2 is FYNNEI. With V trimmed by 6 bases and J by 7 bases, 11 bases remained unmatched. As DNA, the CDR3 is TGTGCCAGCAGAACAATACAGGGGCCGGTTGAAAAACTGTTTTTT. It codes for CASRTIQGPVEKLFF.

The chain joins TRBV5-6 to TRBJ1-6; possible D gene TRBD1, 6 bases. CDR1 SGHDT and CDR2 YYEEEE come from the germline V gene. The CDR3 consists of 17 residues. V lost 2 bases and J lost 0, with 12 bases in between. The CDR3 DNA sequence: TGTGCCAGCAGCTTCGGGGGGCTTAGCTCCTATAATTCACCCCTCCACTTT. Its translation: CASSFGGLSSYNSPLHF.

CDR3 in DNA: TGTGCCAGCAGGTCCGGGACAAACGACGTTCCGACCTACAATGAGCAGTTCTTC. This translates into CASRSGTNDVPTYNEQFF. This chain links TRBV7-9 with TRBJ2-1; D perhaps matches TRBD1 (6 bases). The germline gives CDR1 SEHNR, CDR2 FQNEAQ (reference sequence). The CDR3 has 18 amino acids. Trimming stripped 6 bases from V and 2 bases from J, with 23 bases between.

This rearrangement joins TRBV18 to TRBJ1-4; D unresolved. Germline V gene sequence: CDR1 KGHSH, CDR2 LQKENI. The CDR3 loop spans 14 amino acids. V was pared by 6 bases and J by 7 bases, with 15 bases between. CDR3 in amino acids: CASSTGMGGEKLFF. DNA of the CDR3: TGTGCCAGCTCCACCGGAATGGGAGGTGAAAAACTGTTTTTT.

This clone was observed once. This chain uses TRBV10-3 with TRBJ2-7, with D perhaps TRBD1 (5 bases). Deletions cut 6 bases from V and 3 bases from J, with 9 bases between. CDR3 length: 12 residues. The V gene's germline CDR1 is ENHRY and CDR2 SYGVKD. The CDR3 nucleotides are TGTGCCATCAGCGAAGACAGCTACGAGCAGTACTTC. It yields the protein CAISEDSYEQYF.

The chain uses TRBV6-5 and TRBJ2-7; D may be TRBD1 (5 bases). CDR3 length: 13 amino acids. Germline V gives CDR1 MNHEY, CDR2 SVGAGI. The ends were cut back, 6 bases at V and 0 bases at J, with 9 bases in the middle. CDR3 bases: TGTGCCAGCAGCCTTGGGGCCTCCTACGAGCAGTACTTC. As protein: CASSLGASYEQYF.

The chain combines TRBV19 with TRBJ2-2, with 10 bases aligning to TRBD1. V was clipped by 8 bases and J by 6 bases; unmatched bases: 6. CDR1 and CDR2 from the germline V gene are LNHDA and SQIVND (reference sequence). The CDR3 runs to 14 residues. In DNA, the CDR3 is TGTGCCAGTTCTCTGACAGGGGGCTCCGGGGAGCTGTTTTTT. This encodes CASSLTGGSGELFF. Looking up the rest from reference TRBV19 and TRBJ2-2 gives the full variable domain: DGGITQSPKYLFRKEGQNVTLSCEQNLNHDAMYWYRQDPGQGLRLIYYSQIVNDFQKGDIAEGYSVSREKKESFPLTVTSAQKNPTAFYLCASSLTGGSGELFFGEGSRLTVL.

This clone has more than one count but fewer than ten. V is TRBV5-6 and J is TRBJ1-2; TRBD1 might be the D (6 bases). The CDR3 loop spans 15 amino acids. The ends were cut back, 0 bases at V and 4 bases at J, with 13 bases in the middle. Germline CDR1 and CDR2: SGHDT and YYEEEE. As DNA, the CDR3 is TGTGCCAGCAGCTTGGGACAGGCTCTAGGCTATGGCTACACCTTC. Encoded protein: CASSLGQALGYGYTF.

The chain employs TRBV10-3 and TRBJ1-1; TRBD1 might be the D (6 bases). With 10 bases removed from V and 1 base from J, the gap between germline ends came to 22 bases. Germline lookup yields CDR1 ENHRY and CDR2 SYGVKD. The CDR3 spans 16 residues. CDR3 sequence reads: CATQYKFETGNTEAFF. The CDR3 nucleotides read TGTGCCACCCAGTACAAGTTCGAGACAGGGAACACTGAAGCTTTCTTT.

The gene calls are TRBV24-1 and TRBJ2-5, with 8 bases aligning to TRBD2. J lost 1 base, V lost 5 bases, and 8 bases had no gene match. Germline CDR1 KGHDR, CDR2 SFDVKD. This CDR3 spans 16 amino acids. In DNA, the CDR3 is TGTGCCACCAGTGGCCCGGGAGGGGGGTCCCAAGAGACCCAGTACTTC. Its translation is CATSGPGGGSQETQYF.

The chain combines TRBV24-1 with TRBJ1-2; TRBD1 aligns across 8 bases. CDR1 and CDR2 from the germline V gene are KGHDR and SFDVKD. V shed 4 bases and J 4 bases; nucleotides not matched to a gene: 10. The CDR3 totals 16 residues. The CDR3 nucleotides read TGTGCCACCAGTGACCCGATTGGCGGACAGGGCTATGGCTACACCTTC. Protein: CATSDPIGGQGYGYTF.

The V call is TRBV11-2, the J call TRBJ1-1; D is ambiguous. The CDR3 is 13 residues long. Germline CDR1 SGHAT, CDR2 FQNNGV. The germline V and J ends were trimmed by 5 bases and 3 bases, with 10 bases remaining between them. CDR3 in amino acids: CASSHAGYTEAFF. The CDR3 region has the DNA TGTGCCAGCAGCCACGCGGGGTACACTGAAGCTTTCTTT.

This clone has a handful of counts. Other DNA variants within this sample encode the same CDR3. The chain carries TRBV10-2 and TRBJ1-1; D ambiguous. The germline V gene encodes CDR1 WSHSY and CDR2 SAAADI. The CDR3 covers 13 residues. V shed 0 bases and J shed 5 bases, with 7 bases lying between them. CDR3 protein: CASSESRGTEAFF. CDR3 sequence (DNA): TGCGCCAGCAGTGAGTCCCGCGGGACTGAAGCTTTCTTT.

The genes are TRBV27 and TRBJ1-6, with 7 bases that match TRBD1. The CDR3 length is 14 residues. Unmatched junction bases numbered 9, after V lost 6 bases and J lost 10 bases. From germline, CDR1 is MNHEY and CDR2 SMNVEV (reference sequence). This CDR3 reads CASRGRGGSSPLHF. The CDR3 DNA follows: TGTGCCAGCAGAGGCAGAGGGGGCTCGTCACCCCTCCACTTT.

The rearrangement joins TRBV7-2 to TRBJ1-3; D perhaps matches TRBD1 (5 bases). V was pared by 3 bases and J by 4 bases, with 10 bases between. Germline CDR1 reads SGHTA; CDR2 reads FQGNSA. The CDR3 is made up of 14 amino acids. The CDR3 nucleotides read TGTGCCAGCAGCTTCGCAGGGAAAGGAAACACCATATATTTT. Its protein product is CASSFAGKGNTIYF. The full variable domain, rest sourced from reference TRBV7-2 and TRBJ1-3, is GAGVSQSPSNKVTEKGKDVELRCDPISGHTALYWYRQSLGQGLEFLIYFQGNSAPDKSGLPSDRFSAERTGGSVSTLTIQRTQQEDSAVYLCASSFAGKGNTIYFGEGSWLTVV.

The V and J genes are TRBV7-2 and TRBJ1-4; D call uncertain. The V gene's germline CDR1 is SGHTA and CDR2 FQGNSA. CDR3 length: 16 amino acids. Between the trimmed V and J ends, which lost 1 base and 0 bases, there was a span of 9 bases. CDR3 region: CASSLDFTSTNEKLFF. In DNA, the CDR3 is TGTGCCAGCAGCTTAGACTTCACGTCAACTAATGAAAAACTGTTTTTT. The full variable domain, with the rest looked up from reference TRBV7-2 and TRBJ1-4, is GAGVSQSPSNKVTEKGKDVELRCDPISGHTALYWYRQSLGQGLEFLIYFQGNSAPDKSGLPSDRFSAERTGGSVSTLTIQRTQQEDSAVYLCASSLDFTSTNEKLFFGSGTQLSVL.

This clone was seen once. The chain carries TRBV11-3 and TRBJ2-1; 9 bases are shared with TRBD2. Trimming at V came to 1 base and at J to 0 bases, leaving 10 bases not matched to a gene. Looked up from germline, CDR1 is SGHNT and CDR2 is YENEEA. The CDR3 has 19 amino acids. CDR3 DNA: TGTGCCAGCAGCTTAGGTGGTAGCGGGGGCCGACGCTCCTACAATGAGCAGTTCTTC. Amino acids: CASSLGGSGGRRSYNEQFF.

The V call is TRBV18, the J call TRBJ2-6; D perhaps matches TRBD1 (5 bases). The V gene lost 3 bases and the J gene lost 2 bases, with 11 bases spanning the gap. Germline V gene lookup returns CDR1 KGHSH and CDR2 LQKENI. The CDR3 consists of 16 residues. CDR3 DNA sequence: TGTGCCAGCTCACCGTTTTCAGGGACTGGGGCCAACGTCCTGACTTTC. Protein: CASSPFSGTGANVLTF.

The chain is built from TRBV12-3 or TRBV12-4 and TRBJ2-2, with D maybe TRBD2 (5 bases). The V end lost 6 bases, the J end lost 5 bases, and 7 bases lay between the germline ends. CDR3 length: 12 amino acids. In DNA form, the CDR3 reads TGTGCCAGCAGGAGGGAGACCGGGGAGCTGTTTTTT. Translation gives CASRRETGELFF.